Following are 15 T cell receptor beta chains from one sample sequenced in a study of control samples from healthy donors and cancer patients (dated by TCRdb to 2020 to 2021). Receptor amplification or capture employed the immunoSEQ multiplex PCR assay. The source is immuneACCESS, and TCRdb retained only in-frame sequences with V and J called. Part of the clones is not carried over; for the studies checked, unresolved V genes explain less than half of this, and the remainder is unexplained. The sample includes roughly 80,000 clones, with 88% observed a single time. The top ten clones comprise under 7.5% of the sample. The sequenced material came from blood. The receptors derive from a woman aged 45-59 years in good health.

The chain couples TRBV5-1 to TRBJ2-3; D might be TRBD1 or TRBD2, each matching 5 bases. Per the germline V gene, CDR1 is SGHRS and CDR2 is YFSETQ. CDR3 length: 16 amino acids. Trimming took 0 bases from V and 3 from J, leaving 14 bases between them. The CDR3 loop is CASSLEAGAGTDTQYF. The CDR3 nucleotides are TGCGCCAGCAGCTTGGAGGCCGGGGCTGGTACAGATACGCAGTATTTT.

The chain uses TRBV6-2 or TRBV6-3 and TRBJ2-1; 10 nucleotides align to TRBD2. Germline trimming cut 4 bases from V and 2 bases from J; bases unmatched to any gene: 8. This CDR3 has 17 residues. CDR1 MNHEY and CDR2 SVGEGT come from the germline V gene. CDR3 bases: TGTGCCAGCAGTTCCCTTGAGCGGGGGGGCACCTACAATGAGCAGTTCTTC. It specifies CASSSLERGGTYNEQFF.

The gene calls are TRBV6-5 and TRBJ1-1; weak D call: TRBD1 (5 bases). The length of the CDR3 is 15 residues. Trimming cost V 3 bases and J 0 bases, with 11 bases left between them. Germline V gene data show CDR1 as MNHEY and CDR2 as SVGAGI. The CDR3 loop is CASSYVWGLNTEAFF. CDR3 nucleotide sequence: TGTGCCAGCAGTTATGTCTGGGGCCTGAACACTGAAGCTTTCTTT.

The chain uses TRBV5-1 and TRBJ1-5; 8 bases align to TRBD1. Germline-derived CDR1 and CDR2 are SGHRS and YFSETQ. With V trimmed by 4 bases and J by 8 bases, 8 bases remained unmatched. The CDR3 is made up of 14 amino acids. The CDR3 DNA is TGCGCCAGCAGCAGCCAGGGGGCCGGTGAGCCCCAGCATTTT. Its translation is CASSSQGAGEPQHF. Using reference TRBV5-1 and TRBJ1-5 for the parts outside the CDR3, the full variable domain is KAGVTQTPRYLIKTRGQQVTLSCSPISGHRSVSWYQQTPGQGLQFLFEYFSETQRNKGNFPGRFSGRQFSNSRSEMNVSTLELGDSALYLCASSSQGAGEPQHFGDGTRLSIL.

The chain joins TRBV24-1 to TRBJ1-2; maybe TRBD1 (5 bases). CDR3 size: 14 residues. CDR1 is KGHDR, CDR2 SFDVKD, per germline. V was trimmed by 5 bases and J by 8 bases, leaving 17 bases between them. CDR3 region: CATSALWQGEGYTF. CDR3 in DNA: TGTGCCACCAGTGCCCTATGGCAGGGAGAGGGCTACACCTTC.

This chain uses TRBV24-1 with TRBJ1-2; tentatively, D is TRBD1 (5 bases). Germline CDR1 is KGHDR and CDR2 is SFDVKD. The V gene lost 4 bases and the J gene lost 2 bases, with 13 bases spanning the gap. This CDR3 is 15 amino acids long. The CDR3 sequence: CATSDPFEGNYGYTF. The CDR3, as DNA: TGTGCCACCAGTGACCCTTTCGAGGGGAACTATGGCTACACCTTC.

This clone is a singleton in its sample. V usage is TRBV2 and J usage is TRBJ1-3, with a tentative D call TRBD1 (6 bases). Trimming took 6 bases from V and 0 from J, leaving 9 bases between them. This CDR3 has 14 residues. Looked up from germline, CDR1 is SNHLY and CDR2 is FYNNEI. CDR3 coding DNA: TGTGCCAGCAGCGAACAGGGCTCTGGAAACACCATATATTTT. It encodes CASSEQGSGNTIYF.

The V and J genes are TRBV3-1 (or the pseudogene TRBV3-2) and TRBJ1-2; D remains ambiguous. V gave up 2 bases and J gave up 0 bases, with 4 bases separating them. The CDR3 spans 13 residues. Germline values: CDR1 LGHDT, CDR2 YNNKEL (reference sequence). CDR3 loop: CASSQITNYGYTF. The CDR3 DNA reads as TGTGCCAGCAGCCAAATTACTAACTATGGCTACACCTTC.

Regarding this clone: Other DNA sequences of this sample code for an identical CDR3. V usage is TRBV9 and J usage is TRBJ2-3, with D hard to call. Germline lookup yields CDR1 SGDLS and CDR2 YYNGEE. The CDR3 has 13 amino acids. Trimming removed 1 base from V and 4 bases from J, with 7 bases in between. CDR3: CASSVTASDTQYF. The CDR3 DNA reads as TGTGCCAGCAGCGTAACAGCTTCAGATACGCAGTATTTT.

The V and J genes are TRBV30 and TRBJ1-1; a possible D gene is TRBD1 (6 bases). Trimming shortened V by 2 bases and J by 3 bases, and 7 bases separated the two germline ends. The CDR3 sequence is 12 residues long. Germline V gene data show CDR1 as GTSNPN and CDR2 as SVGIG (reference sequence). CDR3: CAWSYRDTEAFF. The CDR3 nucleotides read TGTGCCTGGAGTTACAGGGACACTGAAGCTTTCTTT.

V and J are TRBV12-3 or TRBV12-4 and TRBJ1-2; the D gene is possibly TRBD1 (5 bases). Trimming cost V 5 bases and J 6 bases, with 13 bases left between them. This CDR3 contains 13 residues. The CDR3 nucleotides are TGTGCCAGCAGTCTTCAAGGGGTTCATGGCTACACCTTC. Amino acids: CASSLQGVHGYTF.

The chain links TRBV5-1 to TRBJ1-4; the match to TRBD1 covers 8 bases. With 4 bases clipped from V and 4 bases from J, the junction kept 15 bases outside the gene matches. Germline assignment: CDR1 SGHRS and CDR2 YFSETQ. The CDR3 length is 18 residues. The CDR3 reads CASSHRLDRVSGNEKLFF. In DNA, the CDR3 is TGCGCCAGCAGCCACCGGTTGGACAGGGTGTCTGGTAATGAAAAACTGTTTTTT.

The rearrangement links TRBV2 to TRBJ1-5; no reliable D call. From germline, CDR1 is SNHLY and CDR2 FYNNEI. This CDR3 is 13 amino acids long. Deletions cut 10 bases from V and 5 bases from J, with 15 bases between. This chain's CDR3 is CATGVQQDQPQHF. DNA for the CDR3: TGTGCCACCGGGGTACAGCAGGATCAGCCCCAGCATTTT.

V gene TRBV13 combines with J gene TRBJ1-1, with TRBD1 matching over 7 bases. V was pared by 3 bases and J by 0 bases, with 7 bases of the junction left unmatched. CDR3 size: 16 residues. The germline CDR1 and CDR2 sequences are PRHDT and FYEKMQ (reference sequence). The CDR3 DNA follows: TGTGCCAGCAGCTTGGTCCGGGACAGATTGAACACTGAAGCTTTCTTT. Translated, it gives CASSLVRDRLNTEAFF.

The chain uses TRBV18 and TRBJ2-2, with TRBD1 identical over 7 bases. Germline V CDR1 and CDR2: KGHSH, LQKENI. V lost 6 bases and J lost 6; bases outside the gene matches: 4. The CDR3 extends over 13 amino acids. CDR3 DNA: TGTGCCAGCTCGCGACAGGGCCCCGGGGAGCTGTTTTTT. Protein sequence: CASSRQGPGELFF.